One sample yielded the 2 T cell receptor beta chains listed below, sequenced in a study of OX40 agonist ivuxolimab in advanced cancers. The method was immunoSEQ multiplex PCR; TCRdb's version includes in-frame clones alone and lacks a portion of them. Here the sample spans over 65,000 clones, about 83% being singletons. Specimen: CD4+ or CD8+ T cells sorted from blood, collected in a trial of the OX40 agonist ivuxolimab. These receptor sequences come from an adult with an advanced solid tumor such as melanoma, head and neck, liver or kidney cancer.

This clone appeared once. The chain links TRBV30 to TRBJ2-1; 7 bases match TRBD1. Germline CDR1 is GTSNPN and CDR2 is SVGIG (reference sequence). Trimming at V came to 3 bases and at J to 6 bases, leaving 8 bases not matched to a gene. The CDR3 is made up of 14 amino acids. The CDR3: CAWRRKGQRNEQFF. DNA of the CDR3: TGTGCCTGGAGGAGGAAGGGACAGCGCAATGAGCAGTTCTTC.

This chain links TRBV10-2 with TRBJ1-5; the match to TRBD1 covers 7 bases. Germline V gene lookup returns CDR1 WSHSY and CDR2 SAAADI. This CDR3 spans 17 amino acids. The V segment lost 0 bases and the J segment 0 bases; nucleotides outside the gene matches: 5. The CDR3 DNA is TGCGCCAGCAGTGAGTCGGGACAGTTTTTTAGCAATCAGCCCCAGCATTTT. Encoded protein: CASSESGQFFSNQPQHF.